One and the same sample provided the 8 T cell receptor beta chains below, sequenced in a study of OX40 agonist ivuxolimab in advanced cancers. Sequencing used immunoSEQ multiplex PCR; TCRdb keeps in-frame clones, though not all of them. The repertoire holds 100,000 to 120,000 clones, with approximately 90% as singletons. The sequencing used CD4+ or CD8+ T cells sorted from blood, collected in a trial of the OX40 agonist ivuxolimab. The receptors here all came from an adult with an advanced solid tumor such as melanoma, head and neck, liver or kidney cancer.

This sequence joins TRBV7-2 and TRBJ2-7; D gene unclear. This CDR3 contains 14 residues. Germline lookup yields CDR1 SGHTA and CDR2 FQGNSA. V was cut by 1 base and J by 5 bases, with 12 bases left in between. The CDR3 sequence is CASSLGVWSDEQYF. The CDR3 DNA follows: TGTGCCAGCAGCTTAGGGGTTTGGAGTGACGAGCAGTACTTC.

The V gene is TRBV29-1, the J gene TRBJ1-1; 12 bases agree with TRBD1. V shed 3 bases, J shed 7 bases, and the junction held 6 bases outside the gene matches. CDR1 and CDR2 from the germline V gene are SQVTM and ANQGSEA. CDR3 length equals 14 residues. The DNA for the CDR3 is TGCAGCGTTGAGGGGACAGGGGGCAGACGTGAAGCTTTCTTT. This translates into CSVEGTGGRREAFF.

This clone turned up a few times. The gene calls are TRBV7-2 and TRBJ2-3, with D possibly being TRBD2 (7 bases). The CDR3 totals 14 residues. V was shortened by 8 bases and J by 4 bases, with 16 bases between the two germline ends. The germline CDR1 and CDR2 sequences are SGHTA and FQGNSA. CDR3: CASLGGARADTQYF. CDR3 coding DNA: TGTGCCAGCCTGGGGGGGGCTCGCGCAGATACGCAGTATTTT.

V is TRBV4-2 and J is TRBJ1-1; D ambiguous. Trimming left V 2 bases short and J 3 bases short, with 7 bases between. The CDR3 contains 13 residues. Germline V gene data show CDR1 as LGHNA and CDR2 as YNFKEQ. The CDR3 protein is CASSQRRDTEAFF. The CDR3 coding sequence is TGTGCCAGCAGCCAAAGGAGGGACACTGAAGCTTTCTTT.

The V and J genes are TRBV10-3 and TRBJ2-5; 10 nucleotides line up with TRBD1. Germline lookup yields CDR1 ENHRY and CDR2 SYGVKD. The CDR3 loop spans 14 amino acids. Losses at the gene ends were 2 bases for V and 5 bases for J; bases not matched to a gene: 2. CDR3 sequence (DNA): TGTGCCATCAGTGAGGGGACAGGGGACGAGACCCAGTACTTC. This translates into CAISEGTGDETQYF.

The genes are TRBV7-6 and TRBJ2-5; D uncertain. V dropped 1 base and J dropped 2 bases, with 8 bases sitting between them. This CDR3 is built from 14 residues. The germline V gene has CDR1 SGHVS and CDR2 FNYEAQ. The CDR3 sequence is CASSLDEVQETQYF. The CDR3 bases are TGTGCCAGCAGCTTAGATGAAGTTCAAGAGACCCAGTACTTC. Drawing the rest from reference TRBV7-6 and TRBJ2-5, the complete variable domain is GAGVSQSPRYKVTKRGQDVALRCDPISGHVSLYWYRQALGQGPEFLTYFNYEAQQDKSGLPNDRFSAERPEGSISTLTIQRTEQRDSAMYRCASSLDEVQETQYFGPGTRLLVL.

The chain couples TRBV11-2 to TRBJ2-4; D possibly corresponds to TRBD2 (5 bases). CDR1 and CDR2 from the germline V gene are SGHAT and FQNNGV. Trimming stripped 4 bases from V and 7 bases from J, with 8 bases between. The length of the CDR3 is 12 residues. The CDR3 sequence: CASSSGTNIQYF. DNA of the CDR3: TGTGCCAGCAGCTCGGGAACGAACATTCAGTACTTC.

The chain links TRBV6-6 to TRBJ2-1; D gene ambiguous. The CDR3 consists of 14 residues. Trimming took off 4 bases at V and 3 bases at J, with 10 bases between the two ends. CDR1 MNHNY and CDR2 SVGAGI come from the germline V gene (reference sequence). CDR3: CASSFRVDYNEQFF. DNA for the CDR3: TGTGCCAGCAGTTTCCGGGTGGACTACAATGAGCAGTTCTTC.